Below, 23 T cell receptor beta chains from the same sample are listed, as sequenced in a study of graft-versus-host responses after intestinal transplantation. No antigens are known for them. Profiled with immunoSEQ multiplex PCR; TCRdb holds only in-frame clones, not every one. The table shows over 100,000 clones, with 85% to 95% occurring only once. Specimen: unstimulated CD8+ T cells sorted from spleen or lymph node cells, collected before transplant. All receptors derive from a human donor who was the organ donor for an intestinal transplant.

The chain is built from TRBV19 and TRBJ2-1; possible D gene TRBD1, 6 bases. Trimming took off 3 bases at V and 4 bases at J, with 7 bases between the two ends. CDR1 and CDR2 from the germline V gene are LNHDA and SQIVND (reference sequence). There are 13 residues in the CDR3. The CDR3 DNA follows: TGTGCCAGTAGTATGACAGGATACAATGAGCAGTTCTTC. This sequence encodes CASSMTGYNEQFF.

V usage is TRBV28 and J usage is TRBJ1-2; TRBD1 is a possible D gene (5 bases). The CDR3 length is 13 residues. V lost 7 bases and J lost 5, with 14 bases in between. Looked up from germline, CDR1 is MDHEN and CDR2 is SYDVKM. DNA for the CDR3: TGTGCCAGCACCTCCGGGACGGCGTATGGCTACACCTTC. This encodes CASTSGTAYGYTF.

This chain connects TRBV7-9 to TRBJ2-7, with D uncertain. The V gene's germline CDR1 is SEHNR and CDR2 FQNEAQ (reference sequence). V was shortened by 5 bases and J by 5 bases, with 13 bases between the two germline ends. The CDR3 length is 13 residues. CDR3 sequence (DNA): TGTGCCAGCAGCCTAGAGGTACGGGACGAGCAGTACTTC. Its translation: CASSLEVRDEQYF.

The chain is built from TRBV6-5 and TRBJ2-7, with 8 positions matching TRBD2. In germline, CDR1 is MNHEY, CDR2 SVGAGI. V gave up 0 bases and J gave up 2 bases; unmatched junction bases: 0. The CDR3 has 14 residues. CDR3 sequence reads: CASSYSGLAYEQYF. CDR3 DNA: TGTGCCAGCAGTTACTCGGGACTAGCCTACGAGCAGTACTTC.

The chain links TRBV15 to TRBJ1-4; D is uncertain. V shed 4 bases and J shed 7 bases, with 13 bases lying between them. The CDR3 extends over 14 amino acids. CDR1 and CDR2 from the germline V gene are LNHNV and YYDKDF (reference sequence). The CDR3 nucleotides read TGTGCCACCAGCAAGGGCCAGGACGGTGAAAAACTGTTTTTT. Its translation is CATSKGQDGEKLFF.

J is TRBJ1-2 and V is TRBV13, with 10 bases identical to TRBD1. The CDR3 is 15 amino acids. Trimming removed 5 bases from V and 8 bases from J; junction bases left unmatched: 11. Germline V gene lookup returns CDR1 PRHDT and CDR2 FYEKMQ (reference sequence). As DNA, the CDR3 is TGTGCCAGCAGCAGCTCCGGGACAGGGGAGTGGGGCTACACCTTC. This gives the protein CASSSSGTGEWGYTF. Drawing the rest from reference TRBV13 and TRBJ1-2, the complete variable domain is AAGVIQSPRHLIKEKRETATLKCYPIPRHDTVYWYQQGPGQDPQFLISFYEKMQSDKGSIPDRFSAQQFSDYHSELNMSSLELGDSALYFCASSSSGTGEWGYTFGSGTRLTVV.

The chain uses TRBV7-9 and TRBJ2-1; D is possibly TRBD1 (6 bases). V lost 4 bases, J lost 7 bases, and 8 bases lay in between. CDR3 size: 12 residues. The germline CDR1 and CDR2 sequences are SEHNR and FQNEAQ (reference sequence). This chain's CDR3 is CASSYGTNEQFF. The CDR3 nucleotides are TGTGCCAGCAGCTACGGGACAAATGAGCAGTTCTTC.

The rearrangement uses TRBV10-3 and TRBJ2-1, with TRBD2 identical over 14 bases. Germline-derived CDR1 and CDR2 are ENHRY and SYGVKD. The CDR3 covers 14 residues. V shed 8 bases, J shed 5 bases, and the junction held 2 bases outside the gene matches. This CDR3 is CAIGGLAGDNEQFF. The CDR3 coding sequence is TGTGCCATCGGGGGACTAGCGGGAGACAATGAGCAGTTCTTC.

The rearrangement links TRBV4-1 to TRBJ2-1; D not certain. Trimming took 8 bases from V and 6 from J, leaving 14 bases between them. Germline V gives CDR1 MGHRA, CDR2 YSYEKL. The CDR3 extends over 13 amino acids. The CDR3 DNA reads TGCGCCAGCTCCCTTGAACTGATCAATGAGCAGTTCTTC. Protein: CASSLELINEQFF.

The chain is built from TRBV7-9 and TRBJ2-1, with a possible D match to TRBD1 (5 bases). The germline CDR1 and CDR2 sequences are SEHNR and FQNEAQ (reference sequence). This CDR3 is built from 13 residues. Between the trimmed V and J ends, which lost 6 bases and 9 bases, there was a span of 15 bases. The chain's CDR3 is CASSSTGGAEQFF. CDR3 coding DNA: TGTGCCAGCAGTTCCACCGGTGGGGCTGAGCAGTTCTTC.

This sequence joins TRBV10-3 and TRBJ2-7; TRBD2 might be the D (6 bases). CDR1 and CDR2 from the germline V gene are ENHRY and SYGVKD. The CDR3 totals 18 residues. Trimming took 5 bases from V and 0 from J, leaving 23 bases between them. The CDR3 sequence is CAISRGRTNIFPSYEQYF. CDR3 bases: TGTGCCATCAGTCGGGGTAGGACTAATATCTTCCCCTCCTACGAGCAGTACTTC.

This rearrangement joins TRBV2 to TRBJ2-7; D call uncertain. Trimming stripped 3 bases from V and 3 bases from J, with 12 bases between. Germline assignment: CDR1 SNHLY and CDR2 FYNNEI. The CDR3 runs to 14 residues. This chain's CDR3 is CASSDPGVNYEQYF. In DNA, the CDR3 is TGTGCCAGCAGTGACCCGGGTGTCAACTACGAGCAGTACTTC.

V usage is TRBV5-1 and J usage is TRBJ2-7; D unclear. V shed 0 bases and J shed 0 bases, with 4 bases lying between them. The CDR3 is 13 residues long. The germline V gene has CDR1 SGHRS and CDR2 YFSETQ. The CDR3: CASSLDPSYEQYF. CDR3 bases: TGCGCCAGCAGCTTGGACCCCTCCTACGAGCAGTACTTC.

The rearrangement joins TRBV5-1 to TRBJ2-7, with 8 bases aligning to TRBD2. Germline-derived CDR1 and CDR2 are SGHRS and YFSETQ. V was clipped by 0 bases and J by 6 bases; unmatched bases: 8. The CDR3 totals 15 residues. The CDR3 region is CASSLGPSGSPEQYF. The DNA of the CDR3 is TGCGCCAGCAGCTTGGGGCCCAGCGGGAGCCCCGAGCAGTACTTC.

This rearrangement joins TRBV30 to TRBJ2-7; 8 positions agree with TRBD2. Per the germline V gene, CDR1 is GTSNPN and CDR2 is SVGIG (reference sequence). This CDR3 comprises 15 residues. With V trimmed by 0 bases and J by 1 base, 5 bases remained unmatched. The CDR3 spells CAWSVASGPSYEQYF. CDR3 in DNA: TGTGCCTGGAGTGTAGCTAGCGGGCCATCCTACGAGCAGTACTTC.

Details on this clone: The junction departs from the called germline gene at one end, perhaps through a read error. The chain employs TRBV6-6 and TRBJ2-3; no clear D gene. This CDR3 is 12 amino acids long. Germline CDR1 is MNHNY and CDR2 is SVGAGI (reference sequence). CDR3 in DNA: TGTGCCAGCAGTTACAGGCCAGACACGCAGTATTTT. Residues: CASSYRPDTQYF.

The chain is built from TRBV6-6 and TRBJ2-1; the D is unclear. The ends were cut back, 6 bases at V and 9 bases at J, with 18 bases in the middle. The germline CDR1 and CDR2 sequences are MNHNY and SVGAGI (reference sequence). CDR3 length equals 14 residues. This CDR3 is CASRPTSGLGEQFF. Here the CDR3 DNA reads TGTGCCAGCAGGCCGACATCCGGGCTAGGTGAGCAGTTCTTC.

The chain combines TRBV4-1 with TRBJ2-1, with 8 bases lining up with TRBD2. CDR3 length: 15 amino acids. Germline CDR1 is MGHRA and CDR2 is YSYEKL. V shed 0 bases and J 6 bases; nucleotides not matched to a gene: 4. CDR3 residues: CASSQERGGTNEQFF. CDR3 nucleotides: TGCGCCAGCAGCCAAGAACGGGGGGGTACCAATGAGCAGTTCTTC.

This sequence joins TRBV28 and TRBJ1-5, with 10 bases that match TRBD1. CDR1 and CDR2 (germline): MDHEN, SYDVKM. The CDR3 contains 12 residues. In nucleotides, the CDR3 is TGTGGGACAGGGGGAAGAAATCAGCCCCAGCATTTT. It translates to CGTGGRNQPQHF.

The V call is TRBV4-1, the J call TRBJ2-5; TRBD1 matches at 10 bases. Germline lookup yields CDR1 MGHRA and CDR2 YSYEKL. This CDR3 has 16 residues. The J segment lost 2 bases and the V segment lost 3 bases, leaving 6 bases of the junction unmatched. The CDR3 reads CASSHLDRGLQETQYF. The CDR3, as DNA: TGCGCCAGCAGCCACTTAGACAGGGGGCTGCAAGAGACCCAGTACTTC.

The CDR3 DNA reads as TGTGCCAGCAGCGTAGCGGGGGCGGTCAATGAGCAGTTCTTC. Residues: CASSVAGAVNEQFF. The rearrangement joins TRBV9 to TRBJ2-1; tentatively, D is TRBD1 or TRBD2 (6 bases each). Germline CDR1 reads SGDLS; CDR2 reads YYNGEE. The V gene lost 0 bases and the J gene lost 6 bases, with 10 bases spanning the gap. The CDR3 runs to 14 residues.

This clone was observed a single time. The CDR3 loop reads CASSLGQGQTYYEQYF. CDR3 nucleotides: TGTGCCAGCAGCTTGGGTCAGGGACAGACTTATTACGAGCAGTACTTC. V is TRBV5-4 and J is TRBJ2-7; 7 nucleotides line up with TRBD1. CDR1 is SGHNT, CDR2 YYREEE, per germline (reference sequence). Trimming took 0 bases from V and 4 from J; bases not matched to a gene: 10. The CDR3 length is 16 residues.

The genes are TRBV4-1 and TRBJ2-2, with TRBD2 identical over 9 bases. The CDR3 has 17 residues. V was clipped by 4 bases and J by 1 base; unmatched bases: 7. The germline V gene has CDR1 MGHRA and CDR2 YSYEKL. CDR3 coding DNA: TGCGCCAGCAGCCCTTCCCGACTAGCGGAGAACACCGGGGAGCTGTTTTTT. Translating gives CASSPSRLAENTGELFF.